The entry below describes one T cell receptor beta chain. The data are from a study of blood T cell repertoires in COVID-19. Germline V gives CDR1 LGHDT, CDR2 YNNKEL (reference sequence). The CDR3 covers 15 residues. V lost 3 bases, J lost 7 bases, and 10 bases stayed unmatched. Data came from immunoSEQ multiplex PCR; TCRdb stores just in-frame clones and leaves some out. The data contain about 100,000 clones, roughly 83% of them singletons. Specimen: peripheral blood. This TCR was sampled from a woman aged 55-70 years with acute or convalescent COVID-19. The chain has TRBV3-1 (or the pseudogene TRBV3-2) and TRBJ1-2; TRBD1 agrees at 8 bases. CDR3 bases: TGTGCCAGCAGCCACCAGGGGGCGCTTACGGGTGGCTACACCTTC. Protein product: CASSHQGALTGGYTF.